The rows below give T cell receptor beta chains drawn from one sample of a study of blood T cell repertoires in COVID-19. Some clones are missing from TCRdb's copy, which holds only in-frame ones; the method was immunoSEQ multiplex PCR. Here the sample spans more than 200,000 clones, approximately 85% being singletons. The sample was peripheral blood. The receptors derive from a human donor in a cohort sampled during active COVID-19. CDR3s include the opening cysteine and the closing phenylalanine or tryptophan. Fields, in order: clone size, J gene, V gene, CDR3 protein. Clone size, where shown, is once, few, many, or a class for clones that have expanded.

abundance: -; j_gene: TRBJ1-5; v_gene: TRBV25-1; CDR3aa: CASSEGQGGNQPQHF
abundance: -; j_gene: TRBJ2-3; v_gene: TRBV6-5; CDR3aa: CASSYSIASGTDTQYF
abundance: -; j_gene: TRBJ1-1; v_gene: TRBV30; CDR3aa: CAWSQGSETEAFF
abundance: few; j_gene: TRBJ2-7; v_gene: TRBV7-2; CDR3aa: CASSLGSGGYEQYF
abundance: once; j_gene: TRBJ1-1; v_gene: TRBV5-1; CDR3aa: CASSSNQQGVAFF
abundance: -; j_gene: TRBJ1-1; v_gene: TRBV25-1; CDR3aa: CASSATGVNTEAFF
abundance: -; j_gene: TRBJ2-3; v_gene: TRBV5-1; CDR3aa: CASSLDPGSGIMVGTQYF
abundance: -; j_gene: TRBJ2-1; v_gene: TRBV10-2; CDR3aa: CASSESIVSTNNEQFF
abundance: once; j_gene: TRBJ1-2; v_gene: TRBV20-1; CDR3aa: CSASARGSVGNYGYTF
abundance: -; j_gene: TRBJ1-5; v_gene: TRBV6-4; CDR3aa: CASLDSRDRESNQPQHF
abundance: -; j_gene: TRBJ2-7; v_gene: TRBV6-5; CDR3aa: CASSHGTVSYEQYF
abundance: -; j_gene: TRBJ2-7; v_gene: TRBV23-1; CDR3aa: CASSKPGQRSYEQYF
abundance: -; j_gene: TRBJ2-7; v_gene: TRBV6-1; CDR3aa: CASSEQASSYEQYF
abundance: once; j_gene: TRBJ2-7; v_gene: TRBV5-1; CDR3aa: CASTPTSGSYEQYF
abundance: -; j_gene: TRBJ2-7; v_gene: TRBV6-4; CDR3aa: CASSDSGLADSYEQYF
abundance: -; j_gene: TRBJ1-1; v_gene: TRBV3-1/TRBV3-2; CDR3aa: CASSHSLLGVTEAFF
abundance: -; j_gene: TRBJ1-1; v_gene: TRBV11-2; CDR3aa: CASSRQYTEAFF
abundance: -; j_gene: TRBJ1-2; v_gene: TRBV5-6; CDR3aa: CASSLAGQVSYGYTF
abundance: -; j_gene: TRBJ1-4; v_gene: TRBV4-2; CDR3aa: CASSQITGEAEKLFF
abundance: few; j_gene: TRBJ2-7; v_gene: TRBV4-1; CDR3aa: CASSPWTGGTYEQYF
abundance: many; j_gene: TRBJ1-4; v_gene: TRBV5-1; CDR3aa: CASSPEGQATPTNEKLFF
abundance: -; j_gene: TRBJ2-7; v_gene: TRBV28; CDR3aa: CASSFGGGRRNEQYF
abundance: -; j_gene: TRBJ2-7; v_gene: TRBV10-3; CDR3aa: CAISEGRESRTSAAYEQYF
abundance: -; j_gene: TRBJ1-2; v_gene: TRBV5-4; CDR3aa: CASSLELVGGYGYTF
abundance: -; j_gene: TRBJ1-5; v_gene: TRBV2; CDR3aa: CASRNRDNQPQHF
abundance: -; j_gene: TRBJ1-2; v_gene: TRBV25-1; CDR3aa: CASSEAGGYGYTF
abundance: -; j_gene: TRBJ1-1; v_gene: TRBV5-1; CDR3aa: CASSPGTGDLNTEAFF
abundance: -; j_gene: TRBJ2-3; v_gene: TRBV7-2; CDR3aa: CASSLSILAAPTDTQYF
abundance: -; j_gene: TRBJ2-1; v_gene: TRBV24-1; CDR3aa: CATSDTSGAVNEQFF
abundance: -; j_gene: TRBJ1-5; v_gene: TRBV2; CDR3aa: CASRPGQGNFRSNQPQHF
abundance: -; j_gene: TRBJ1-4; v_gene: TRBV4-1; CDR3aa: CASSQVTGIGYRREKLFF
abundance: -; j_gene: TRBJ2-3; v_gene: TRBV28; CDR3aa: CASSRDGSTDTQYF
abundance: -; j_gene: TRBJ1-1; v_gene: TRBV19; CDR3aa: CASSIRRYTDVNTEAFF
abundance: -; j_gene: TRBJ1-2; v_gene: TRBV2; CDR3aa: CASSADRASGYTF
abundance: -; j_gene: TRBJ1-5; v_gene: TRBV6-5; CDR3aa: CASREPGGDQPQHF
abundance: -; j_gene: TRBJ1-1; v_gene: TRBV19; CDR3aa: CASSTRQGNTEAFF
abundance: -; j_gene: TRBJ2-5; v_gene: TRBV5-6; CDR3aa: CASSLGRGEETQYF
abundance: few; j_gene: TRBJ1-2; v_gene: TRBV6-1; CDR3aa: CASSEAASYGYTF